Listed here are 29 T cell receptor beta chains from one sample, sequenced in a study of CD8 T cells in Susac syndrome. The RNA, roughly 0.5 to 1 ug, was put through reverse transcription using random hexamers. TCRdb reprocessed the immunoSEQ multiplex PCR reads via MiXCR and lists one record per CDR3 protein. Of more than 200,000 distinct CDR3 sequences in the sample, roughly nine tenths are singletons; the top ten hold around 0.13%. Specimen: CD8+ T cells from PBMCs. Source of these receptors: a human donor with multiple sclerosis.

V is TRBV19 and J is TRBJ1-4; perhaps TRBD1 as D (6 bases). The ends were cut back, 4 bases at V and 3 bases at J, with 15 bases in the middle. Germline CDR1 is LNHDA and CDR2 is SQIVND (reference sequence). There are 16 residues in the CDR3. CDR3 sequence: CASSTLQGRANEKLFF. CDR3 coding DNA: TGTGCCAGTAGTACTTTACAGGGCCGGGCTAATGAAAAACTGTTTTTT.

The V call is TRBV6-1, the J call TRBJ2-1; the D gene is possibly TRBD2 (5 bases). The V end lost 1 base, the J end lost 5 bases, and 15 bases lay between the germline ends. CDR3 length: 16 amino acids. Germline CDR1 and CDR2: MNHNS and SASEGT. DNA for the CDR3: TGTGCCAGCAGTGAAGGGAGAGGGCCCCGTGACAATGAGCAGTTCTTC. This codes for CASSEGRGPRDNEQFF.

The chain carries TRBV6-5 and TRBJ2-7, with TRBD2 matching over 12 bases. J lost 3 bases, V lost 5 bases, and 5 bases had no gene match. CDR1 and CDR2 from the germline V gene are MNHEY and SVGAGI. This CDR3 is built from 15 residues. The CDR3 nucleotides read TGTGCCAGCAGTCTAGCGGGAGGGTCCCTCTACGAGCAGTACTTC. It encodes CASSLAGGSLYEQYF.

Points on this clonotype: One end of the junction is discordant with germline, which a read error may explain. V usage is TRBV20-1 and J usage is TRBJ2-2, with 8 bases matching TRBD1. Germline CDR1 DFQATT, CDR2 SNEGSKA (reference sequence). The CDR3 extends over 15 amino acids. CDR3 bases: TGCAGTGCCAGGTTTACAGGGGGTGAGACCGGGGAGCCGTTTTTT. This gives the protein CSARFTGGETGEPFF.

The genes are TRBV6-1 and TRBJ2-1, with D tentatively TRBD1 (6 bases). The CDR3 has 14 amino acids. Trimming removed 4 bases at V and 10 bases at J, with 17 bases between. Germline V gene lookup returns CDR1 MNHNS and CDR2 SASEGT. CDR3: CASSAATGRYEQFF. Written as DNA, the CDR3 is TGTGCCAGCAGTGCAGCTACAGGGCGCTACGAGCAGTTCTTC.

The chain is built from TRBV4-1 and TRBJ2-3, with D tentatively TRBD1 or TRBD2 (5 bases each). Germline V gene data show CDR1 as MGHRA and CDR2 as YSYEKL. There are 15 residues in the CDR3. V was cut by 3 bases and J by 2 bases, with 12 bases left in between. The CDR3 region is CASSQEDTYTDTQYF. DNA for the CDR3: TGCGCCAGCAGCCAGGAGGACACTTACACAGATACGCAGTATTTT.

The genes are TRBV12-3 or TRBV12-4 and TRBJ2-1; possibly TRBD1 or TRBD2 for D (6 bases each). CDR3 length: 14 residues. Between the trimmed V and J ends, which lost 5 bases and 9 bases, there was a span of 17 bases. Written as DNA, the CDR3 is TGTGCCAGCAGTCCGATAACCGGGGGCCCTGAGCAGTTCTTC. It yields the protein CASSPITGGPEQFF.

This chain joins TRBV10-3 and TRBJ1-2; tentatively, D is TRBD1 (5 bases). Trimming pared 8 bases from V and 1 base from J, leaving 11 bases between. Germline lookup yields CDR1 ENHRY and CDR2 SYGVKD. The CDR3 extends over 13 amino acids. CDR3 sequence: CAIFQTDNYGYTF. The DNA for the CDR3 is TGTGCCATCTTCCAGACAGATAACTATGGCTACACCTTC.

About this clonotype itself: At one end, the junction sequence differs from germline, possibly due to a read error. This chain connects TRBV7-9 to TRBJ2-1; 8 nucleotides line up with TRBD2. Germline V gives CDR1 SEHNR, CDR2 FQNEAQ (reference sequence). The CDR3 length is 14 residues. Here the CDR3 reads CASSVGTRDNGQFF. The CDR3 region has the DNA TGTGCCAGCAGCGTCGGGACTAGGGACAATGGGCAGTTCTTC. The full variable domain, its missing parts supplied by reference TRBV7-9 and TRBJ2-1, is DTGVSQNPRHKITKRGQNVTFRCDPISEHNRLYWYRQTLGQGPEFLTYFQNEAQLEKSRLLSDRFSAERPKGSFSTLEIQRTEQGDSAMYLCASSVGTRDNGQFFGPGTRLTVL.

The chain is built from TRBV6-5 and TRBJ2-4; maybe TRBD2 (6 bases). Germline CDR1 reads MNHEY; CDR2 reads SVGAGI. With 4 bases removed from V and 3 bases from J, the gap between germline ends came to 28 bases. The CDR3 sequence is 20 residues long. In DNA, the CDR3 is TGTGCCAGCAGTTCCCGCGAGTGGGCCTACGGGGGTTTGGGCAAAAACATTCAGTACTTC. Translation gives CASSSREWAYGGLGKNIQYF.

The chain carries TRBV5-1 and TRBJ2-7, with unresolved D. V gave up 4 bases and J gave up 6 bases, with 23 bases separating them. Germline V gene lookup returns CDR1 SGHRS and CDR2 YFSETQ. The CDR3 has 16 residues. The chain's CDR3 is CASSPAWDLIRSEQYF. The CDR3 nucleotides read TGCGCCAGCAGCCCTGCCTGGGATCTCATAAGATCCGAGCAGTACTTC. Supplemented by reference TRBV5-1 and TRBJ2-7, the full variable domain reads KAGVTQTPRYLIKTRGQQVTLSCSPISGHRSVSWYQQTPGQGLQFLFEYFSETQRNKGNFPGRFSGRQFSNSRSEMNVSTLELGDSALYLCASSPAWDLIRSEQYFGPGTRLTVT.

The count of this clonotype is one. V and J are TRBV27 and TRBJ2-3, with 7 nucleotides matching TRBD2. This CDR3 has 18 residues. The ends lost 5 bases at V and 4 bases at J; junction bases unmatched: 18. Germline CDR1 reads MNHEY; CDR2 reads SMNVEV (reference sequence). CDR3 sequence (DNA): TGTGCCAGCAGTCTTAGGTGGGAAGCGGGACTCATCCCAGATACGCAGTATTTT. This codes for CASSLRWEAGLIPDTQYF.

V usage is TRBV6-5 and J usage is TRBJ2-7, with TRBD2 as a possible D gene (6 bases). CDR3 size: 13 residues. The germline V and J ends were trimmed by 7 bases and 5 bases, with 15 bases remaining between them. The V gene's germline CDR1 is MNHEY and CDR2 SVGAGI. The CDR3 region is CASTLLEGHEQYF. The DNA of the CDR3 is TGTGCCAGCACCCTCCTGGAGGGCCACGAGCAGTACTTC.

J is TRBJ1-3 and V is TRBV9, with D possibly TRBD1 on 5 matching bases. V shed 3 bases and J shed 3 bases, with 19 bases lying between them. The CDR3 extends over 17 amino acids. The germline V gene has CDR1 SGDLS and CDR2 YYNGEE. The CDR3 nucleotides are TGTGCCAGCAGCGCTCCCCTCCCCGGGGACGGTGGAAACACCATATATTTT. This sequence encodes CASSAPLPGDGGNTIYF.

The chain has TRBV19 and TRBJ1-5; D not resolved. V was pared by 3 bases and J by 2 bases, with 8 bases between. The CDR3 is 14 amino acids. The germline CDR1 and CDR2 sequences are LNHDA and SQIVND (reference sequence). CDR3 sequence: CASSIGPGNQPQHF. The DNA for the CDR3 is TGTGCCAGTAGTATCGGGCCAGGCAATCAGCCCCAGCATTTT.

This clonotype appeared a single time. The rearrangement uses TRBV9 and TRBJ2-3, with D possibly being TRBD2 (6 bases). CDR1 SGDLS and CDR2 YYNGEE come from the germline V gene. Trimming left V 4 bases short and J 5 bases short, with 14 bases between. The CDR3 loop spans 14 amino acids. CDR3 region: CASSFPGDLDTQYF. CDR3 DNA: TGTGCCAGCAGCTTTCCCGGGGACTTAGATACGCAGTATTTT. Looking up the rest from reference TRBV9 and TRBJ2-3 gives the full variable domain: DSGVTQTPKHLITATGQRVTLRCSPRSGDLSVYWYQQSLDQGLQFLIQYYNGEERAKGNILERFSAQQFPDLHSELNLSSLELGDSALYFCASSFPGDLDTQYFGPGTRLTVL.

This CDR3 is CASSFTLAGDEQFF. The CDR3 bases are TGTGCCAGCAGCTTCACGCTAGCGGGGGATGAGCAGTTCTTC. The J gene is TRBJ2-1, the V gene TRBV7-9; 10 nucleotides align to TRBD2. Germline CDR1 is SEHNR and CDR2 is FQNEAQ (reference sequence). After removal of 3 bases from V and 8 bases from J, the junction contained 4 bases not matched to a gene. This CDR3 spans 14 amino acids.

This chain uses TRBV9 with TRBJ2-1, with 13 bases lining up with TRBD2. The ends lost 3 bases at V and 9 bases at J; junction bases unmatched: 6. The CDR3 extends over 15 amino acids. The V gene's germline CDR1 is SGDLS and CDR2 YYNGEE. CDR3: CASSATSGGAGEQFF. The CDR3 DNA follows: TGTGCCAGCAGCGCCACTAGCGGGGGGGCGGGTGAGCAGTTCTTC.

This clonotype occurred once. The chain recombines TRBV12-3 or TRBV12-4 with TRBJ1-1; possibly TRBD1 for D (5 bases). The CDR3 loop spans 15 amino acids. V was shortened by 2 bases and J by 1 base, with 11 bases between the two germline ends. This CDR3 is CASSLSGDGNTEAFF. In DNA, the CDR3 is TGTGCCAGCAGTTTATCGGGGGACGGGAACACTGAAGCTTTCTTT.

The chain carries TRBV14 and TRBJ2-7; no clear D gene. Germline values: CDR1 SGHDN, CDR2 FVKESK. CDR3 length: 12 residues. V was shortened by 3 bases and J by 2 bases, with 5 bases between the two germline ends. The CDR3 DNA reads TGTGCCAGCAGCCAGGATACCTACGAGCAGTACTTC. Protein: CASSQDTYEQYF.

The V gene is TRBV19, the J gene TRBJ1-5, with 9 bases that match TRBD1. The V and J ends lost 3 bases and 5 bases, in that order; junction bases with no gene match: 5. This CDR3 contains 15 residues. Per the germline V gene, CDR1 is LNHDA and CDR2 is SQIVND (reference sequence). The DNA for the CDR3 is TGTGCCAGTAGTATTGGGACAGGGACTGATCAGCCCCAGCATTTT. This sequence encodes CASSIGTGTDQPQHF.

This clonotype was seen a single time. The rearrangement uses TRBV13 and TRBJ2-7; 8 positions agree with TRBD1. The V and J ends lost 3 bases and 5 bases, in that order; junction bases with no gene match: 6. CDR1 and CDR2 (germline): PRHDT, FYEKMQ (reference sequence). The CDR3 spans 14 residues. The CDR3 sequence: CASSLDRAFDEQYF. The CDR3 DNA reads as TGTGCCAGCAGCTTGGACAGGGCATTTGACGAGCAGTACTTC. Combining the CDR3 with reference TRBV13 and TRBJ2-7 gives the whole variable domain AAGVIQSPRHLIKEKRETATLKCYPIPRHDTVYWYQQGPGQDPQFLISFYEKMQSDKGSIPDRFSAQQFSDYHSELNMSSLELGDSALYFCASSLDRAFDEQYFGPGTRLTVT.

This chain connects TRBV7-9 to TRBJ2-1; D is unclear. Germline CDR1 is SEHNR and CDR2 is FQNEAQ (reference sequence). V lost 6 bases to trimming and J lost 3 bases, with 9 bases between them. The CDR3 is made up of 13 amino acids. CDR3 residues: CASRRYVYNEQFF. The CDR3 nucleotides read TGTGCCAGCAGGAGATACGTCTACAATGAGCAGTTCTTC.

This clonotype was recorded once. J is TRBJ2-7 and V is TRBV9; 7 nucleotides line up with TRBD2. The J segment lost 2 bases and the V segment lost 4 bases, leaving 6 bases of the junction unmatched. CDR3 size: 14 residues. Looked up from germline, CDR1 is SGDLS and CDR2 is YYNGEE. The DNA for the CDR3 is TGTGCCAGCAGCCCCAGCGGGATCCCCTACGAGCAGTACTTC. Translated: CASSPSGIPYEQYF.

The chain has TRBV2 and TRBJ1-6, with TRBD1 matching 10 bases. The germline V gene has CDR1 SNHLY and CDR2 FYNNEI. J was trimmed by 9 bases and V by 2 bases; bases with no gene match: 7. The CDR3 has 16 amino acids. CDR3 amino acids: CASSERGTGEGSPLHF. The DNA for the CDR3 is TGTGCCAGCAGTGAAAGGGGGACAGGGGAGGGTTCACCCCTCCACTTT.

This clonotype has a single count. The rearrangement links TRBV5-1 to TRBJ2-7; no clear D. V was pared by 0 bases and J by 7 bases, with 8 bases between. Germline-derived CDR1 and CDR2 are SGHRS and YFSETQ. CDR3 length: 12 amino acids. The CDR3 is CASSLGPEEQYF. The CDR3, as DNA: TGCGCCAGCAGCTTGGGGCCGGAGGAGCAGTACTTC.

The V gene is TRBV5-1, the J gene TRBJ2-5; 9 bases match TRBD2. Germline V gene sequence: CDR1 SGHRS, CDR2 YFSETQ. With 0 bases clipped from V and 4 bases from J, the junction kept 4 bases outside the gene matches. This CDR3 has 15 amino acids. The CDR3: CASSLGGRAGETQYF. The DNA for the CDR3 is TGCGCCAGCAGCTTGGGCGGGAGGGCCGGAGAGACCCAGTACTTC.

CDR3 DNA: TGCAGCGTTGACGTAGGGGCAGATGGCTACACCTTC. Amino acid sequence: CSVDVGADGYTF. The V gene is TRBV29-1, the J gene TRBJ1-2; a weak D match, TRBD1 (5 bases). This CDR3 is 12 amino acids long. V dropped 3 bases and J dropped 6 bases, with 11 bases sitting between them. Germline lookup yields CDR1 SQVTM and CDR2 ANQGSEA. Full variable domain (rest looked up from reference TRBV29-1 and TRBJ1-2): SAVISQKPSRDICQRGTSLTIQCQVDSQVTMMFWYRQQPGQSLTLIATANQGSEATYESGFVIDKFPISRPNLTFSTLTVSNMSPEDSSIYLCSVDVGADGYTFGSGTRLTVV.

This clonotype was observed once. The J gene is TRBJ2-7, the V gene TRBV5-4, with 9 bases that match TRBD2. V shed 4 bases, J shed 4 bases, and the junction held 6 bases outside the gene matches. The CDR3 spans 14 residues. CDR1 is SGHNT, CDR2 YYREEE, per germline (reference sequence). The chain's CDR3 is CASSNGGGEYEQYF. The DNA for the CDR3 is TGTGCCAGCAGCAACGGCGGGGGGGAGTACGAGCAGTACTTC.